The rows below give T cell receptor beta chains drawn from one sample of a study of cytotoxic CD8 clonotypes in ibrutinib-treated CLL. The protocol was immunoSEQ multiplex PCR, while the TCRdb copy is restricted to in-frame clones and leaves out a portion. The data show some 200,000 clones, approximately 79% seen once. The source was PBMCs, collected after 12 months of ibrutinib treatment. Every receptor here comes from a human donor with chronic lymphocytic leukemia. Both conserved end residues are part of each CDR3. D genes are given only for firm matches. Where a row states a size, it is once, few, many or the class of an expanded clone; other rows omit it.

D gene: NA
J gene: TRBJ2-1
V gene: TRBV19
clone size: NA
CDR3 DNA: TGTGCCAGTAGTACGAGCGGCTACAATGAGCAGTTCTTC
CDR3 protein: CASSTSGYNEQFF

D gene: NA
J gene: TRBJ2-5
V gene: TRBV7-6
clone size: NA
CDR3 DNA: TGTGCCAGCAGCTTAGGGGTGCAGGGGAGTATGCAAGAGACCCAGTACTTC
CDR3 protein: CASSLGVQGSMQETQYF

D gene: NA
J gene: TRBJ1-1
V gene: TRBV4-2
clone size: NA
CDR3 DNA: TGTGCCAGCAGTCGGGACGGAGGGACTGAAGCTTTCTTT
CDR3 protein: CASSRDGGTEAFF

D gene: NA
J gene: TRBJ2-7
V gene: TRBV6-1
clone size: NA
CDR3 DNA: TGTGCCAGCAGTGAAGAGGACTTGAGCTCCTACGAGCAGTACTTC
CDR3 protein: CASSEEDLSSYEQYF

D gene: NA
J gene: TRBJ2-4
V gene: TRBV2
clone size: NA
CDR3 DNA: TGTGCCAGCAGCGGTTCACCCGGAGCCAAAAACATTCAGTACTTC
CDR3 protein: CASSGSPGAKNIQYF

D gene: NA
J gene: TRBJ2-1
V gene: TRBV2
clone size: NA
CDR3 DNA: TGTGCCAGCGTCTTATACAATGAGCAGTTCTTC
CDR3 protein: CASVLYNEQFF

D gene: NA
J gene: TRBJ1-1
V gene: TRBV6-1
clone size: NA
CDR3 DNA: TGTGCCAGCAGTGAATGGGATGGCGGCACTGAAGCTTTCTTT
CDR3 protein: CASSEWDGGTEAFF

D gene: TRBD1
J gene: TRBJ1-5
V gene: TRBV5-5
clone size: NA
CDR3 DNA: TGTGCCAGCAGCTTGGTGGGGACAGGGGTAAATCAGCCCCAGCATTTT
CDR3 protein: CASSLVGTGVNQPQHF

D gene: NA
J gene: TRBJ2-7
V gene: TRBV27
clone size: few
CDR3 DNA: TGTGCCAGCAGTTTAGATGGGGGCTCGTCCTACGAGCAGTACTTC
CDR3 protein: CASSLDGGSSYEQYF

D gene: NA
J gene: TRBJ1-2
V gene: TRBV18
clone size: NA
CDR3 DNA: TGTGCCAGCTCACAAAACCCCGGGACATTCTATGGCTACACCTTC
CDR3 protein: CASSQNPGTFYGYTF

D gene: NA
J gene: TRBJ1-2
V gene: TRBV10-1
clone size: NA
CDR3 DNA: TGCGCCAGCAGTGACAGAACTAACTATGGCTACACCTTC
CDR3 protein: CASSDRTNYGYTF

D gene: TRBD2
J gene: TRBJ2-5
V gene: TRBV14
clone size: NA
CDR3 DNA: TGTGCCAGCAGCCAAGGGAGAGCGGGACGGCGCCAAGAGACCCAGTACTTC
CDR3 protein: CASSQGRAGRRQETQYF

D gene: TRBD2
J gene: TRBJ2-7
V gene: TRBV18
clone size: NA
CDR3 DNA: TGTGCCAGCTCACCAGGACTAGCGGGAGTTCGCGAGCAGTACTTC
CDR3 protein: CASSPGLAGVREQYF

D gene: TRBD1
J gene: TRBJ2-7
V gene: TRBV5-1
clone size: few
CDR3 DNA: TGCGCCAGCAGCCCCGGGACAGTGGGCTTCGAGCAGTACTTC
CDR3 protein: CASSPGTVGFEQYF

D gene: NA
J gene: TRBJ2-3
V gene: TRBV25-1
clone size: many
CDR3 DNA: TGTGCCAGCAGTGGGGGGAGGACAGGTAGCACAGATACGCAGTATTTT
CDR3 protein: CASSGGRTGSTDTQYF

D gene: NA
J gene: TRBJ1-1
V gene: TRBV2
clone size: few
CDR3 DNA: TGTGCCAGCAGTGAGGGCAGGCTGAACACTGAAGCTTTCTTT
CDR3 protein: CASSEGRLNTEAFF

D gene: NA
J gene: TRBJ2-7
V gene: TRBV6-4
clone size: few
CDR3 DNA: TGTGCCAGCAAAAACCCCGGATTCTCCTACGAGCAGTACTTC
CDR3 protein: CASKNPGFSYEQYF

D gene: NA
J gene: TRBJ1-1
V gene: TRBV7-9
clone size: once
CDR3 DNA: TGTGCCAGCAGTCCTACAGGCGCACCAAACACTGAAGCTTTCTTT
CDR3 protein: CASSPTGAPNTEAFF

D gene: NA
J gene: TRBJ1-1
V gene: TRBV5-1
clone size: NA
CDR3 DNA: TGCGCCAGCAGCTTGGGAGGGTTGAACACTGAAGCTTTCTTT
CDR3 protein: CASSLGGLNTEAFF

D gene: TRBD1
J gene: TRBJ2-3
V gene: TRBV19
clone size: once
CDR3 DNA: TGTGCCAGTAGTACATTTCGGACAGGGCTTGGAGATACGCAGTATTTT
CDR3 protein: CASSTFRTGLGDTQYF

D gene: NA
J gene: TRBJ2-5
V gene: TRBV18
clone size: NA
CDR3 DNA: TGTGCCAGCTCACCCCCCTCGGGACTCCTGCAGACCCAGTACTTC
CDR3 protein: CASSPPSGLLQTQYF

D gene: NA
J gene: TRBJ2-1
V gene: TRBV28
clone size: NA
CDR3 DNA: TGTGCCAGCTATGGGGGGAACTCCCTAGGAGAGCAGTTCTTC
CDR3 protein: CASYGGNSLGEQFF

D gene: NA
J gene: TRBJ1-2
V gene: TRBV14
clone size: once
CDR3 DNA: TGTGCCAGCAGCCCCCTGGGGGAAGGAGGCTACACCTTC
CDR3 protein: CASSPLGEGGYTF

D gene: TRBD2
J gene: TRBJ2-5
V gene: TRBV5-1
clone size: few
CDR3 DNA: TGCGCCAGCAGCCCCCAGGGGCTAGCGGGGGGGCAAGAGACCCAGTACTTC
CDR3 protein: CASSPQGLAGGQETQYF

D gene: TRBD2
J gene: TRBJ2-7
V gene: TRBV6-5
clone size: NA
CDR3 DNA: TGTGCCAGCAGCCCTATGACTAGCGCCGCGGACGAGCAGTACTTC
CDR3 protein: CASSPMTSAADEQYF

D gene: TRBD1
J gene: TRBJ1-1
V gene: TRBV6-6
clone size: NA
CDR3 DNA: TGTGCCAGCGGACCGGGACAGGGGATTATGAACACTGAAGCTTTCTTT
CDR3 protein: CASGPGQGIMNTEAFF

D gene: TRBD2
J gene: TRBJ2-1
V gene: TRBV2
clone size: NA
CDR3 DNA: TGTGCCAGCAGCGCTCCGGGACTAGCGAAGTACAATGAGCAGTTCTTC
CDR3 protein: CASSAPGLAKYNEQFF

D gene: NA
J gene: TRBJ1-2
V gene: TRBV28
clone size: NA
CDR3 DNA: TGTGCCAGCAGTTTCCCCTCGGCCAGAACCTATGGCTACACCTTC
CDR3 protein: CASSFPSARTYGYTF

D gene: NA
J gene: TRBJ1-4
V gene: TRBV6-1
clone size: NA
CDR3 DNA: TGTGCCAGCTTAAGGTCGGCCGCAACTAATGAAAAACTGTTTTTT
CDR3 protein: CASLRSAATNEKLFF

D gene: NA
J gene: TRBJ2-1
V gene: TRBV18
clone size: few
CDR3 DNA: TGTGCCAGCTCACCCTACTCCTACAATGAGCAGTTCTTC
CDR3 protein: CASSPYSYNEQFF

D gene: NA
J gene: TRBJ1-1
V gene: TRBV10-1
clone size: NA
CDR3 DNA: TGCGCCAGCAGTGAGTCGTGGGGCACTGAAGCTTTCTTT
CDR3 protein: CASSESWGTEAFF

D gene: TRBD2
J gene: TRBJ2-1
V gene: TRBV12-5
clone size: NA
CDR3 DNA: TGTGCTAGTGCGGGGACTACTTACAATGAGCAGTTCTTC
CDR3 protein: CASAGTTYNEQFF

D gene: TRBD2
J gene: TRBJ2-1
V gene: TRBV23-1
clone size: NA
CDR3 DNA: TGCGCCAGCAGTGCCCCCCGGACTAGCGGGAGCCTAGCTGTCGAGGAGCAGTTCTTC
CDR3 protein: CASSAPRTSGSLAVEEQFF

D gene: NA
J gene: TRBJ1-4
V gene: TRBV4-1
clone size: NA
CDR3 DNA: TGCGCCAGCAGCCGAGGGACCGGCCCAACTAATGAAAAACTGTTTTTT
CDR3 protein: CASSRGTGPTNEKLFF

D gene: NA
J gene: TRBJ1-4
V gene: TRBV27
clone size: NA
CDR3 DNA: TGTGCCAGCAGCCCCCGGACGGTTGAAAAACTGTTTTTT
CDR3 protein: CASSPRTVEKLFF

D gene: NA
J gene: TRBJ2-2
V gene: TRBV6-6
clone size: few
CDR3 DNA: TGTGCCAGCAGACCCGGGACACTAAACACCGGGGAGCTGTTTTTT
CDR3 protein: CASRPGTLNTGELFF

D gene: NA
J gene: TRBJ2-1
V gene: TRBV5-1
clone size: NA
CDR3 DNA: TGCGCCAGCAGCCCGGGCGCAGACAATGAGCAGTTCTTC
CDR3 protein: CASSPGADNEQFF

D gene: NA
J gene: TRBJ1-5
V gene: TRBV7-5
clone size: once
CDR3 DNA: TGTGTCAGAATTAATGAACAGGGAGTGCCCCAGCATTTT
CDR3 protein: CVRINEQGVPQHF

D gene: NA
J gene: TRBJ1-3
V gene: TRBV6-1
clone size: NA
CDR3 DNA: TGTGCCAGCAGGTTAGGGGTCTCTGGAAACACCATATATTTT
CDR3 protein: CASRLGVSGNTIYF

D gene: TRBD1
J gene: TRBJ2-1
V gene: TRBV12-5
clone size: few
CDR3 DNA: TGTGCTAGTGGTTGGACAGGCAACTCCTACAATGAGCAGTTCTTC
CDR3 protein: CASGWTGNSYNEQFF

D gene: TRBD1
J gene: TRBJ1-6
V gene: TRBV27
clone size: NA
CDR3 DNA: TGTGCCAGCAGTTTATGGACAGGGGGCGACCTCCACTTT
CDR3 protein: CASSLWTGGDLHF

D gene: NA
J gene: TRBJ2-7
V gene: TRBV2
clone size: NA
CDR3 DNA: TGTGCCAGCACCATAGGGACGGGATACTACGAGCAGTACTTC
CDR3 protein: CASTIGTGYYEQYF

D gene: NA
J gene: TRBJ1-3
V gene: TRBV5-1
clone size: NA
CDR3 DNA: TGCGCCAGCAGTGGAGGGGCTGGAAACACCATATATTTT
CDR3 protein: CASSGGAGNTIYF

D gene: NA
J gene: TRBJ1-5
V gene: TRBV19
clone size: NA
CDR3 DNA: TGTGCCAGTAGTAGGGCAGCCCGGGCCAATCAGCCCCAGCATTTT
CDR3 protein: CASSRAARANQPQHF

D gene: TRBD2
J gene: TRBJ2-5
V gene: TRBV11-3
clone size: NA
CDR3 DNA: TGTGCCAGCAGCTTAGGCGGGAGGGCCGGGGAGACCCAGTACTTC
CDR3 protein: CASSLGGRAGETQYF

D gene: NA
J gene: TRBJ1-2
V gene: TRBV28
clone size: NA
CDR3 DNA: TGTGCCAGCACCGGTCCTGACTATGGCTACACCTTC
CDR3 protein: CASTGPDYGYTF

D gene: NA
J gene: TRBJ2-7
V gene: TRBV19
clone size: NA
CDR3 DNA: TGTGCCAGTAGTATAGTGTGGCAGGGCGAATACGAGCAGTACTTC
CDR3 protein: CASSIVWQGEYEQYF

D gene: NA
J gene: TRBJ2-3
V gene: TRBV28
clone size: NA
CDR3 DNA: TGTGCCAGCAGTGACACCCGACAGCAGTATTTT
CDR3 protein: CASSDTRQQYF

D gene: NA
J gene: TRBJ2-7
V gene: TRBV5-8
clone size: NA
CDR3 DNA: TGTGCCAGCAGCACCGCCTACGAGCAGTACTTC
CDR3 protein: CASSTAYEQYF

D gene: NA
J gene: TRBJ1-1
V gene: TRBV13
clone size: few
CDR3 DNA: TGTGCCAGCAGCTTATGGAGGGAGGACACTGAAGCTTTCTTT
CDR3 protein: CASSLWREDTEAFF